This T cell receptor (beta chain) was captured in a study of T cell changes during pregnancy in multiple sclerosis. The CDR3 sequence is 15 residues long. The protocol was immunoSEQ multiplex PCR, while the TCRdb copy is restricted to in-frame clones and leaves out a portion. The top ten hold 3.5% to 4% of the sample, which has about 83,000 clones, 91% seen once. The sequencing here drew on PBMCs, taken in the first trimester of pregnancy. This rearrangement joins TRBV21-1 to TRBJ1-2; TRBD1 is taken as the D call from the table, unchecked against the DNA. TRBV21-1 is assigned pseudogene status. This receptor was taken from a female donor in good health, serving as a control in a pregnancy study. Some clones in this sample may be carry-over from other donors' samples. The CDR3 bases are TGTGCCAGCAGCAAACCGGCAGGTCTTTACTATGGCTACACCTTC. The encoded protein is CASSKPAGLYYGYTF.